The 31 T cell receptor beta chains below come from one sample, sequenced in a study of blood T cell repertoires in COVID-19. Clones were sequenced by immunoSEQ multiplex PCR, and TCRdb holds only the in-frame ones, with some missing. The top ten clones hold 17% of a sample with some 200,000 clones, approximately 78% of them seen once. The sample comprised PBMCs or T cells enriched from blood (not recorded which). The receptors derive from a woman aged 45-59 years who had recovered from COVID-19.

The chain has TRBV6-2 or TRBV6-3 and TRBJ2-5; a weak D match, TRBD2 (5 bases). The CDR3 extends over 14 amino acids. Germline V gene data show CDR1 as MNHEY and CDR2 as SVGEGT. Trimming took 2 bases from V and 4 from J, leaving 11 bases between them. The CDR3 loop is CASSYRSGGETQYF. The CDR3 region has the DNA TGTGCCAGCAGTTACAGGAGCGGTGGAGAGACCCAGTACTTC.

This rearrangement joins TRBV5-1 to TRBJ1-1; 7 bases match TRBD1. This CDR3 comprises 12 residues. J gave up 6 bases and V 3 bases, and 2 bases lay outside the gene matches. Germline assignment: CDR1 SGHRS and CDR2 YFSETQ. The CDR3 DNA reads TGCGCCAGCAGCTCTGGGACAGCTGAAGCTTTCTTT. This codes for CASSSGTAEAFF.

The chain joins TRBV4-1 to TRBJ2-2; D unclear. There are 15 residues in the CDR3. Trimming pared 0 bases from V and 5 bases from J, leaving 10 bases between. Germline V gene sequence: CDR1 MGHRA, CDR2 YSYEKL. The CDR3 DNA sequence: TGCGCCAGCAGCCAAGACGAGGTGCGGACCGGGGAGCTGTTTTTT. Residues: CASSQDEVRTGELFF.

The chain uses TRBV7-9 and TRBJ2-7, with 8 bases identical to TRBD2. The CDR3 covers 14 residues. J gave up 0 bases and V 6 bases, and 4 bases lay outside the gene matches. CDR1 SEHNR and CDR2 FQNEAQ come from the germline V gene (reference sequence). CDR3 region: CASSRGGASYEQYF. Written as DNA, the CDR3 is TGTGCCAGCAGTCGGGGGGGAGCCTCCTACGAGCAGTACTTC. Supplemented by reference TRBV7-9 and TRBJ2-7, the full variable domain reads DTGVSQNPRHKITKRGQNVTFRCDPISEHNRLYWYRQTLGQGPEFLTYFQNEAQLEKSRLLSDRFSAERPKGSFSTLEIQRTEQGDSAMYLCASSRGGASYEQYFGPGTRLTVT.

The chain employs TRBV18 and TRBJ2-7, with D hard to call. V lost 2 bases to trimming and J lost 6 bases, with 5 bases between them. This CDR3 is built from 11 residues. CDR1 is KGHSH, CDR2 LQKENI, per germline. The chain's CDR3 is CASSPEREQYF. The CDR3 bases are TGTGCCAGCTCACCAGAGCGCGAGCAGTACTTC.

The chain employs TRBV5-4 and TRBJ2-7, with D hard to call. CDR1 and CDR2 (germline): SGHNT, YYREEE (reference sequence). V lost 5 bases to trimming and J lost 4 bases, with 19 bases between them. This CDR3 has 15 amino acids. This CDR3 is CASRSDLLSSYEQYF. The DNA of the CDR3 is TGTGCCAGCAGGTCAGACTTATTATCCTCTTACGAGCAGTACTTC. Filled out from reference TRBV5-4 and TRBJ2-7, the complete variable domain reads ETGVTQSPTHLIKTRGQQVTLRCSSQSGHNTVSWYQQALGQGPQFIFQYYREEENGRGNFPPRFSGLQFPNYSSELNVNALELDDSALYLCASRSDLLSSYEQYFGPGTRLTVT.

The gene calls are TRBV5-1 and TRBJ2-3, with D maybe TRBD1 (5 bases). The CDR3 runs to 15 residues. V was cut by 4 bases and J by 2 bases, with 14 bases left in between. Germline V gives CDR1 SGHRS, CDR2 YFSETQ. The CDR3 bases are TGCGCCAGCAGCACAGGACAACAACTCACAGATACGCAGTATTTT. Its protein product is CASSTGQQLTDTQYF.

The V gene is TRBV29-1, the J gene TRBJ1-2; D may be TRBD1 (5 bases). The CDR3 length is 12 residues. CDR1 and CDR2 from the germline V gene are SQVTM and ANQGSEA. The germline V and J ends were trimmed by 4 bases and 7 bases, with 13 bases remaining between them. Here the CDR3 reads CSVGVGHLGYTF. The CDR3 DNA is TGCAGCGTTGGGGTGGGGCATCTTGGCTACACCTTC. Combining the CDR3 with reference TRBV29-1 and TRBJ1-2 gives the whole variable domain SAVISQKPSRDICQRGTSLTIQCQVDSQVTMMFWYRQQPGQSLTLIATANQGSEATYESGFVIDKFPISRPNLTFSTLTVSNMSPEDSSIYLCSVGVGHLGYTFGSGTRLTVV.

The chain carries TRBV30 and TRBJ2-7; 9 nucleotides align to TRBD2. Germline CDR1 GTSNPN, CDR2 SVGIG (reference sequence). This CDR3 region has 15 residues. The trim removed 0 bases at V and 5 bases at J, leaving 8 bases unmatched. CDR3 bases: TGTGCCTGGAGTGTAGGCGAAGCGGGAGGTAACGAGCAGTACTTC. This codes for CAWSVGEAGGNEQYF.

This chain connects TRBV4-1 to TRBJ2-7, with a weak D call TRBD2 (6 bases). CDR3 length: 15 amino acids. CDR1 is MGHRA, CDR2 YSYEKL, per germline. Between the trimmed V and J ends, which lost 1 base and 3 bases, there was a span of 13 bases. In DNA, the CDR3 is TGCGCCAGCAGCCAAGTGGCTAGCGAAGACTACGAGCAGTACTTC. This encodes CASSQVASEDYEQYF.

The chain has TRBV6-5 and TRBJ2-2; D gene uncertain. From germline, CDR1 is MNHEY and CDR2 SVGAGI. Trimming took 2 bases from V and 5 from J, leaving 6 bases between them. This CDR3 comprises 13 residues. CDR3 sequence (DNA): TGTGCCAGCAGTTACGAGGCGACCGGGGAGCTGTTTTTT. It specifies CASSYEATGELFF.

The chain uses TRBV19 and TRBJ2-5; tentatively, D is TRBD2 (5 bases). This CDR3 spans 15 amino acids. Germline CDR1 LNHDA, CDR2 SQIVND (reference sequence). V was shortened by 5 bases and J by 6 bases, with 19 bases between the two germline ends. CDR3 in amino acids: CASSAYHRELQTQYF. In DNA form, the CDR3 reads TGTGCCAGTAGTGCCTACCACCGGGAACTACAGACCCAGTACTTC.

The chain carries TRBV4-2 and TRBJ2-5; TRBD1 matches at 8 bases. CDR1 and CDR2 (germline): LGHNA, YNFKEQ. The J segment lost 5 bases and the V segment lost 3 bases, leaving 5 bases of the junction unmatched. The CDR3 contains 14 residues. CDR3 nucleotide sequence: TGTGCCAGCAGCCACGGACAGGGAGAGGAGACCCAGTACTTC. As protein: CASSHGQGEETQYF.

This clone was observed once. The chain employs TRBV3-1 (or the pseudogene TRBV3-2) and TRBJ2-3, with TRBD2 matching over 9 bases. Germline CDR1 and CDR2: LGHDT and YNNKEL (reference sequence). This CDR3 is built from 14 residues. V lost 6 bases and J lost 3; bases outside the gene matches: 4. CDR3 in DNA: TGTGCCAGCAGGCCTAGCGGGATAACAGATACGCAGTATTTT. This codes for CASRPSGITDTQYF.

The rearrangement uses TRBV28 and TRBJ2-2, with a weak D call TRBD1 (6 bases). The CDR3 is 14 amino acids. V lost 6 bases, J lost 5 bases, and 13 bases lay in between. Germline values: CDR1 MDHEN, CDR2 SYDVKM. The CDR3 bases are TGTGCCAGCAGCAGGGGCCTCAGGACCGGGGAGCTGTTTTTT. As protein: CASSRGLRTGELFF.

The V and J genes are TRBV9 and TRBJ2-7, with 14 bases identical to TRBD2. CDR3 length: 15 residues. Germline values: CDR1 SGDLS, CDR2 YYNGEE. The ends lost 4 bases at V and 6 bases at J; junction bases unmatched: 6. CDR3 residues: CASSPYGTSGSEQYF. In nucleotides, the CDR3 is TGTGCCAGCAGCCCCTACGGGACTAGCGGGAGCGAGCAGTACTTC.

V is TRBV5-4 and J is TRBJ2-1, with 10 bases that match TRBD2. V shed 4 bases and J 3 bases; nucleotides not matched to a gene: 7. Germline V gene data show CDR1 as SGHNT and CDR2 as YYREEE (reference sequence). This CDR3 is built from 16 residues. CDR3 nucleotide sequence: TGTGCCAGCAGCGGGGGTAGCGGGAGGATCTACAATGAGCAGTTCTTC. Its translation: CASSGGSGRIYNEQFF.

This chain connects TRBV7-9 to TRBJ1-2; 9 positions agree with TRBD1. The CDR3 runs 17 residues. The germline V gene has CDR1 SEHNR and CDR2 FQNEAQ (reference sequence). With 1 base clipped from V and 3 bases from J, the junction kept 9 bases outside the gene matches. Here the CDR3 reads CASSLVDRGLTYYGYTF. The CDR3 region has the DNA TGTGCCAGCAGCTTAGTGGACAGGGGCCTCACTTACTATGGCTACACCTTC.

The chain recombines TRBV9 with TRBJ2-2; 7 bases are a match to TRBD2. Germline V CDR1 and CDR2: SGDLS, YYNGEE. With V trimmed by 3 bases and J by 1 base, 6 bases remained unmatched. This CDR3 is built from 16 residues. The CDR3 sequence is CASSARASGNTGELFF. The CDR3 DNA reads TGTGCCAGCAGCGCCCGCGCTAGCGGGAACACCGGGGAGCTGTTTTTT.

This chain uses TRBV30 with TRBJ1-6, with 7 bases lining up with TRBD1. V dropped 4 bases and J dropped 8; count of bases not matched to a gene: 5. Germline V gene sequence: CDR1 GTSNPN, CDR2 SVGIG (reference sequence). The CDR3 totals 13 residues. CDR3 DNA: TGTGCCTGGATAAACAGGGGAGATTCACCCCTCCACTTT. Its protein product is CAWINRGDSPLHF.

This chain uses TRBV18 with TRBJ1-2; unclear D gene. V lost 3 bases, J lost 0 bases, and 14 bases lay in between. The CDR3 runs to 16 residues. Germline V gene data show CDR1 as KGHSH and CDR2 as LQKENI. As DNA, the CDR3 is TGTGCCAGCTCACCTTTGGGAGATGGTACTAACTATGGCTACACCTTC. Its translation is CASSPLGDGTNYGYTF.

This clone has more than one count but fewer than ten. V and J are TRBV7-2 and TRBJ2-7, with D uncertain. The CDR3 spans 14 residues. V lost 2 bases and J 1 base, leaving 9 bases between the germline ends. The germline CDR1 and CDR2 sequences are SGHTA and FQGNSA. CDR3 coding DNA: TGTGCCAGCAGCTTATCAGCGAGGTCCTACGAGCAGTACTTC. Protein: CASSLSARSYEQYF.

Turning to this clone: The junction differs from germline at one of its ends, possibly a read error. CDR3 in amino acids: CATSLGESSYEQYF. CDR3 in DNA: TGCGCTACTAGCTTGGGGGAGAGCTCCTACGAGCAGTACTTC. The V and J genes are TRBV18 and TRBJ2-7, with D maybe TRBD2 (6 bases). Germline V gene data show CDR1 as KGHSH and CDR2 as LQKENI. The CDR3 contains 14 residues.

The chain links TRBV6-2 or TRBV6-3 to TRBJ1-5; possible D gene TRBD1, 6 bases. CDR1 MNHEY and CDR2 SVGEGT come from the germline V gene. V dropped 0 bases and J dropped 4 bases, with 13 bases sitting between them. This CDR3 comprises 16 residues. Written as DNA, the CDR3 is TGTGCCAGCAGTTACTCGCGGGGGGGCCTTAATCAGCCCCAGCATTTT. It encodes CASSYSRGGLNQPQHF.

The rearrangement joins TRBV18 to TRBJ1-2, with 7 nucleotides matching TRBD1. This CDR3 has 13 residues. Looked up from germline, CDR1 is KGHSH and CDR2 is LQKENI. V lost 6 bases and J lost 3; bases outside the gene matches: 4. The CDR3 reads CASSQDRDYGYTF. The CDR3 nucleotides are TGTGCCAGCTCCCAAGACAGGGACTATGGCTACACCTTC.

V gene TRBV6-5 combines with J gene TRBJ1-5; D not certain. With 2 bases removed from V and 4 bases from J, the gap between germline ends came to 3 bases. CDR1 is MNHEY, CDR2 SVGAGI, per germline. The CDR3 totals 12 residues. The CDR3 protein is CASSYQNQPQHF. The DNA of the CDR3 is TGTGCCAGCAGTTACCAAAATCAGCCCCAGCATTTT.

The DNA of the CDR3 is TGTGCCTGGAGTCCGACAGACACTGAAGCTTTCTTT. Amino acid sequence: CAWSPTDTEAFF. The genes are TRBV30 and TRBJ1-1, with D perhaps matching TRBD1 (5 bases). The CDR3 consists of 12 residues. V lost 2 bases and J lost 3, with 7 bases in between. CDR1 GTSNPN and CDR2 SVGIG come from the germline V gene (reference sequence).

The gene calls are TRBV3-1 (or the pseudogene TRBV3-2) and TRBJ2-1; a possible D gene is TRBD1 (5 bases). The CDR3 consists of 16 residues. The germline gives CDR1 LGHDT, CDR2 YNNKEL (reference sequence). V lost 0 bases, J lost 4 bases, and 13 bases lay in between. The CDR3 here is CASSQEGAGSYNEQFF. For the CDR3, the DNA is TGTGCCAGCAGCCAAGAAGGGGCAGGGTCTTACAATGAGCAGTTCTTC.

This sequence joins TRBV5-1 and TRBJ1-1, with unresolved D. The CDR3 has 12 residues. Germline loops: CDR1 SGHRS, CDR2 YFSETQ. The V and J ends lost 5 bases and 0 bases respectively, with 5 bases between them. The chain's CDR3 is CASRTVNTEAFF. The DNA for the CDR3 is TGCGCCAGCAGAACAGTGAACACTGAAGCTTTCTTT.

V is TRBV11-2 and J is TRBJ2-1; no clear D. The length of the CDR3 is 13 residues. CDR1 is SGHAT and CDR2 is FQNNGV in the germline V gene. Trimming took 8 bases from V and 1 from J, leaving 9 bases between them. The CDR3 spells CASGRRSYNEQFF. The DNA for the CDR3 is TGTGCCAGCGGCAGAAGATCCTACAATGAGCAGTTCTTC.

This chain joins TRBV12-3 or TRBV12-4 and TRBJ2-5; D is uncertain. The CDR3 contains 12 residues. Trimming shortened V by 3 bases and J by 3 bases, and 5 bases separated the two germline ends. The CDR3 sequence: CASSFAEETQYF. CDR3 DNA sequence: TGTGCCAGCAGTTTTGCGGAAGAGACCCAGTACTTC.